This T cell receptor (beta chain) was recorded in a study of T and B cells in COVID-19 patients. Overall study: Blood was sampled from COVID-19 patients who were either actively infected or recovered. The recovered patients had mostly mild to moderate COVID-19 with outpatient management.

Each TRB amplification used roughly 240-550 ng of genomic DNA from blood. Ten or more counts support this clonotype. The CDR3 is 13 amino acids. V was pared by 6 bases and J by 8 bases, with 16 bases between. Per germline, CDR1 MNHEY and CDR2 SVGAGI. BIOMED2 TRB-A/B primer pools were used in multiplex TRB PCR. A single record per CDR3 protein comes from TCRdb applying MiXCR to the multiplex PCR reads. The data show approximately 17,000 distinct CDR3 sequences, around 30% seen once. The gene calls are TRBV6-5 and TRBJ1-2; weak D call: TRBD1 (6 bases). Sequencing used blood. This receptor was identified in a human donor who had recovered from COVID-19. CDR3 region: CASRKQGMYGYTF. The CDR3 nucleotides are TGTGCCAGCAGGAAACAGGGAATGTACGGCTACACCTTC.